The rows below give T cell receptor beta chains drawn from one sample of a study of vaccination and CD4 T cells after COVID-19. From the PCR reads, TCRdb called clonotypes with MiXCR, one entry per CDR3 protein. The sample comprises just over 15,000 distinct CDR3 sequences, 40% to 45% of which are singletons, and roughly 19% rests with the top ten. These receptors are not linked to any known antigen. The sample taken for sequencing was cultured CD4+ T cells from blood. These receptors came from a human donor with COVID-19. Each CDR3 is given with its conserved first and last residue. A D gene is named only where the DNA matches it firmly. The size entry is marked missing in some rows and otherwise reads once, few, many or a size class.

v_gene	abundance	d_gene	j_gene	CDR3aa	CDR3nt
TRBV7-2	NA	NA	TRBJ2-2	CASSLPTNTGELFF	TGTGCCAGCAGCTTACCAACGAACACCGGGGAGCTGTTTTTT
TRBV12-3/TRBV12-4	NA	NA	TRBJ1-2	CASTPGRVYGYTF	TGTGCCAGCACCCCGGGTCGAGTCTATGGCTACACCTTC
TRBV5-1	NA	NA	TRBJ2-4	CASSFPGGENIQYF	TGCGCCAGCAGCTTTCCCGGAGGGGAAAACATTCAGTACTTC
TRBV27	NA	NA	TRBJ2-7	CASRGPNSYEQYF	TGTGCCAGCAGGGGACCAAACTCCTACGAGCAGTACTTC
TRBV9	NA	TRBD1	TRBJ1-2	CASSVDAGGLSYGYTF	TGTGCCAGCAGCGTAGATGCAGGGGGCCTGTCATATGGCTACACCTTC
TRBV12-3/TRBV12-4	few	NA	TRBJ1-1	CASSLKENTEAFF	TGTGCCAGCAGTTTGAAAGAGAACACTGAAGCTTTCTTT
TRBV29-1	NA	NA	TRBJ2-1	CSVDSRGLSDEQFF	TGCAGCGTTGATTCTCGGGGGCTTAGCGATGAGCAGTTCTTC
TRBV10-3	NA	TRBD1	TRBJ1-1	CAIKEGTGGHNTEAFF	TGTGCCATCAAGGAGGGGACAGGGGGCCACAACACTGAAGCTTTCTTT
TRBV6-1	NA	NA	TRBJ2-1	CASRLSEIPTYNEQFF	TGTGCCAGCAGACTAAGCGAGATTCCTACCTACAATGAGCAGTTCTTC
TRBV20-1	NA	NA	TRBJ2-3	CSARWAGTDTQYF	TGCAGTGCTAGGTGGGCCGGCACAGATACGCAGTATTTT
TRBV5-8	NA	TRBD2	TRBJ2-5	CASSRDYLGTQYF	TGTGCCAGCAGCCGGGACTATTTGGGGACCCAGTACTTC
TRBV6-4	once	NA	TRBJ2-3	CASSDNRLFPTDTQYF	TGTGCCAGCAGTGACAATAGGCTTTTTCCCACAGATACGCAGTATTTT
TRBV29-1	NA	NA	TRBJ1-1	CSVVVRPNTEAFF	TGCAGCGTTGTAGTCAGGCCGAACACTGAAGCTTTCTTT
TRBV6-1	NA	NA	TRBJ1-2	CASSPGSRRVGGYTF	TGTGCCAGCAGTCCCGGATCGCGGAGGGTGGGTGGCTACACCTTC
TRBV7-8	few	TRBD1	TRBJ1-1	CASSFRDRGTEAFF	TGTGCCAGCAGCTTCCGGGACAGGGGGACTGAAGCTTTCTTT
TRBV7-6	once	TRBD1	TRBJ2-7	CASSLTGDSYEQYF	TGTGCCAGCAGCCTAACCGGGGACAGCTACGAGCAGTACTTC
TRBV20-1	few	TRBD1	TRBJ1-2	CSARDSGVRGYGYTF	TGCAGTGCTAGAGATAGTGGGGTCAGGGGGTATGGCTACACCTTC
TRBV30	NA	TRBD1	TRBJ1-1	CAWEGALTEAFF	TGTGCCTGGGAGGGGGCGCTCACTGAAGCTTTCTTT
TRBV6-4	few	TRBD2	TRBJ2-1	CASSGLAGGYNEQFF	TGTGCCAGCAGTGGCCTAGCGGGGGGCTACAATGAGCAGTTCTTC
TRBV5-4	NA	TRBD1	TRBJ2-5	CASSFRQGESPTQYF	TGTGCCAGCAGCTTCCGACAGGGGGAGAGCCCGACCCAGTACTTC
TRBV10-3	NA	NA	TRBJ2-3	CAISDDTLIESDTQYF	TGTGCCATCAGTGATGACACCTTAATTGAGTCAGATACGCAGTATTTT
TRBV2	once	NA	TRBJ2-3	CASSGGPPTDTQYF	TGTGCCAGCAGTGGGGGGCCTCCCACAGATACGCAGTATTTT
TRBV19	NA	TRBD1	TRBJ1-1	CASSQRRGQLNTEAFF	TGTGCCAGTAGCCAAAGGAGGGGACAGCTGAACACTGAAGCTTTCTTT
TRBV24-1	few	TRBD1	TRBJ1-4	CATSDEGAKLFF	TGTGCCACCAGTGATGAGGGGGCAAAACTGTTTTTT
TRBV20-1	NA	NA	TRBJ1-4	CSARWGQSVGEKLFF	TGCAGTGCTAGATGGGGGCAGAGCGTAGGTGAAAAACTGTTTTTT
TRBV7-9	few	NA	TRBJ2-3	CASSPETDTQYF	TGTGCCAGCAGCCCCGAGACAGATACGCAGTATTTT
TRBV7-6	NA	TRBD1	TRBJ2-5	CASSLVRSDRVTSGETQYF	TGTGCCAGCAGCTTAGTCCGATCGGACAGGGTAACTTCTGGAGAGACCCAGTACTTC